Shown below are 30 T cell receptor beta chains from a single sample sequenced in a study of identifying expanded T cells in peripheral blood. Sequenced by immunoSEQ multiplex PCR; TCRdb stores in-frame clones only, minus some. There are 55,000 to 60,000 clones in the sample; roughly nine tenths occur only once, and roughly 3.5% lies in the top ten. The source material was blood. Every receptor here comes from a person between 18 and 70 years old in good health.

Turning to this clone: Different DNA sequences within this sample yield the same CDR3. This chain connects TRBV18 to TRBJ1-1, with no clear D. V gave up 3 bases and J gave up 1 base, with 3 bases separating them. Germline-derived CDR1 and CDR2 are KGHSH and LQKENI. This CDR3 contains 12 residues. DNA of the CDR3: TGTGCCAGCTCACCCAGGAACACTGAAGCTTTCTTT. Translated, it gives CASSPRNTEAFF.

The chain is built from TRBV2 and TRBJ2-7, with 13 bases identical to TRBD2. The trim removed 6 bases at V and 12 bases at J, leaving 11 bases unmatched. Germline lookup yields CDR1 SNHLY and CDR2 FYNNEI. The CDR3 is made up of 14 amino acids. This chain's CDR3 is CASREITSGGASYF. For the CDR3, the DNA is TGTGCCAGCAGGGAAATAACTAGCGGGGGGGCCTCGTACTTC. Together with reference TRBV2 and TRBJ2-7, the CDR3 gives the full variable domain: EPEVTQTPSHQVTQMGQEVILRCVPISNHLYFYWYRQILGQKVEFLVSFYNNEISEKSEIFDDQFSVERPDGSNFTLKIRSTKLEDSAMYFCASREITSGGASYFGPGTRLTVT.

This clone showed up just a few times. The genes are TRBV4-3 and TRBJ2-7; tentative D call: TRBD1 (5 bases). V was shortened by 2 bases and J by 0 bases, with 11 bases between the two germline ends. Germline CDR1 reads LGHNA; CDR2 reads YSLEER. There are 15 residues in the CDR3. The CDR3 loop is CASSQQNTGSYEQYF. CDR3 DNA sequence: TGCGCCAGCAGCCAACAAAATACAGGCTCCTACGAGCAGTACTTC.

This clone came up a few times. Compared with germline, one end of the junction differs, possibly owing to a read error. As DNA, the CDR3 is TGTGCTAGCAGCTTATCCCCTGCGGGGGGCAGGGCAGATACGCAGTATTTT. As protein: CASSLSPAGGRADTQYF. The rearrangement uses TRBV7-7 and TRBJ2-3; 8 bases map to TRBD2. Germline V gene sequence: CDR1 SSHAT, CDR2 FNYEAQ (reference sequence). The CDR3 is 17 residues long. The variable domain in full, completed from reference TRBV7-7 and TRBJ2-3, reads GAGVSQSPRYKVTKRGQDVTLRCDPISSHATLYWYQQALGQGPEFLTYFNYEAQPDKSGLPSDRFSAERPEGSISTLTIQRTEQRDSAMYRCASSLSPAGGRADTQYFGPGTRLTVL.

This chain uses TRBV20-1 with TRBJ1-1; D gene ambiguous. The CDR3 loop spans 11 amino acids. V was clipped by 4 bases and J by 3 bases, with 6 bases between them. Per the germline V gene, CDR1 is DFQATT and CDR2 is SNEGSKA (reference sequence). The CDR3 protein is CSAIGDTEAFF. As DNA, the CDR3 is TGCAGTGCTATAGGCGACACTGAAGCTTTCTTT.

The chain links TRBV28 to TRBJ2-1; 10 bases are a match to TRBD1. Germline CDR1 is MDHEN and CDR2 is SYDVKM. This CDR3 has 13 amino acids. The V gene end was trimmed by 5 bases and the J gene end by 8 bases; junction bases not matched to a gene: 3. The CDR3 coding sequence is TGTGCCAGCAGTAGACAGGGGGCCCATGAGCAGTTCTTC. This codes for CASSRQGAHEQFF.

The chain recombines TRBV6-1 with TRBJ2-2; D gene uncertain. Between the trimmed V and J ends, which lost 9 bases and 4 bases, there was a span of 6 bases. In germline, CDR1 is MNHNS, CDR2 SASEGT. The CDR3 is 11 amino acids. The CDR3 DNA sequence: TGTGCCAGTTCCATCACCGGGGAGCTGTTTTTT. It encodes CASSITGELFF.

The chain's CDR3 is CASSVESGFLSGNTIYF. CDR3 nucleotide sequence: TGTGCCAGCAGCGTAGAATCGGGTTTCCTCTCTGGAAACACCATATATTTT. The V call is TRBV9, the J call TRBJ1-3; D is unclear. V gave up 0 bases and J gave up 0 bases, with 13 bases separating them. There are 17 residues in the CDR3. The V gene's germline CDR1 is SGDLS and CDR2 YYNGEE.

The rearrangement uses TRBV5-6 and TRBJ2-7; no clear D. V was pared by 3 bases and J by 4 bases, with 5 bases between. CDR1 is SGHDT, CDR2 YYEEEE, per germline. The CDR3 extends over 11 amino acids. The CDR3 coding sequence is TGTGCCAGCAGCTCGTGGTACGAGCAGTACTTC. It is translated as CASSSWYEQYF.

This clone was counted between two and nine times. The chain links TRBV2 to TRBJ2-7; D call uncertain. Per the germline V gene, CDR1 is SNHLY and CDR2 is FYNNEI. The V end lost 1 base, the J end lost 6 bases, and 10 bases lay between the germline ends. The CDR3 covers 13 residues. CDR3 loop: CASSEDMGFEQYF. As DNA, the CDR3 is TGTGCCAGCAGTGAAGATATGGGGTTCGAGCAGTACTTC. Together with reference TRBV2 and TRBJ2-7, the CDR3 gives the full variable domain: EPEVTQTPSHQVTQMGQEVILRCVPISNHLYFYWYRQILGQKVEFLVSFYNNEISEKSEIFDDQFSVERPDGSNFTLKIRSTKLEDSAMYFCASSEDMGFEQYFGPGTRLTVT.

This clone was seen only a few times. The chain carries TRBV4-3 and TRBJ2-5; D may correspond to TRBD1 or TRBD2 (6 bases each). The CDR3 has 17 amino acids. Germline-derived CDR1 and CDR2 are LGHNA and YSLEER. Trimming stripped 0 bases from V and 1 base from J, with 15 bases between. The CDR3 nucleotides are TGCGCCAGCAGCCAAGATGGAGGGGGGCGGCCCCAAGAGACCCAGTACTTC. Translating it yields CASSQDGGGRPQETQYF.

This sequence joins TRBV29-1 and TRBJ2-5; a possible D gene is TRBD1 (5 bases). Germline values: CDR1 SQVTM, CDR2 ANQGSEA. Deletions cut 6 bases from V and 1 base from J, with 9 bases between. CDR3 size: 12 residues. The CDR3, as DNA: TGCAGCGTATGGACAAGCCAAGAGACCCAGTACTTC. Protein sequence: CSVWTSQETQYF.

This chain uses TRBV18 with TRBJ2-5; possibly TRBD2 for D (5 bases). Germline assignment: CDR1 KGHSH and CDR2 LQKENI. The CDR3 totals 12 residues. Trimming removed 6 bases at V and 4 bases at J, with 9 bases between. CDR3 in DNA: TGTGCCAGCTCTCCGGGAACAGAGACCCAGTACTTC. Amino acids: CASSPGTETQYF.

The J gene is TRBJ2-2, the V gene TRBV6-1, with D perhaps TRBD2 (6 bases). The germline V gene encodes CDR1 MNHNS and CDR2 SASEGT. Trimming took off 5 bases at V and 9 bases at J, with 13 bases between the two ends. This CDR3 spans 13 amino acids. The CDR3 is CASSRLDPRELFF. The CDR3 DNA reads TGTGCCAGCAGTAGACTAGATCCCCGGGAGCTGTTTTTT.

V usage is TRBV11-2 and J usage is TRBJ1-1; 7 bases fit TRBD1. The J segment lost 4 bases and the V segment lost 4 bases, leaving 6 bases of the junction unmatched. In germline, CDR1 is SGHAT, CDR2 FQNNGV. The CDR3 is 14 residues long. CDR3 coding DNA: TGTGCCAGCAGCTACTCAGGGGGGATCACTGAAGCTTTCTTT. Translation gives CASSYSGGITEAFF.

J is TRBJ2-5 and V is TRBV6-6; TRBD1 matches at 7 bases. With V trimmed by 5 bases and J by 2 bases, 8 bases remained unmatched. CDR1 is MNHNY, CDR2 SVGAGI, per germline (reference sequence). CDR3 length: 15 residues. The CDR3 DNA reads as TGTGCCAGCAGTGGACAGGTAGTTGGGCAAGAGACCCAGTACTTC. It translates to CASSGQVVGQETQYF.

The chain recombines TRBV29-1 with TRBJ2-7; 11 bases line up with TRBD1. This CDR3 spans 14 amino acids. Germline CDR1 reads SQVTM; CDR2 reads ANQGSEA. CDR3 sequence: CSVMAGQGGYEQYF. The CDR3, as DNA: TGCAGTGTTATGGCGGGACAGGGGGGTTACGAGCAGTACTTC.

CDR3 protein: CASSMGWGADTQYF. CDR3 nucleotide sequence: TGTGCCAGTAGTATGGGGTGGGGCGCAGATACGCAGTATTTT. The chain couples TRBV19 to TRBJ2-3; D is possibly TRBD1 (5 bases). The length of the CDR3 is 14 residues. Germline V gene lookup returns CDR1 LNHDA and CDR2 SQIVND (reference sequence). Trimming cost V 3 bases and J 4 bases, with 11 bases left between them.

V gene TRBV28 combines with J gene TRBJ1-2; no definite D call. The CDR3 contains 14 residues. The V gene's germline CDR1 is MDHEN and CDR2 SYDVKM. Deletions cut 5 bases from V and 4 bases from J, with 14 bases between. The CDR3 bases are TGTGCCAGCAGTCCCACCGGGCCCCCCTATGGCTACACCTTC. It encodes CASSPTGPPYGYTF.

The rearrangement joins TRBV28 to TRBJ1-4, with D possibly matching TRBD1 (5 bases). The V and J ends lost 4 bases and 3 bases respectively, with 18 bases between them. The CDR3 runs to 17 residues. The V gene's germline CDR1 is MDHEN and CDR2 SYDVKM. DNA of the CDR3: TGTGCCAGCAGTTCGAATTCGGGAAGGGGAGCTAATGAAAAACTGTTTTTT. Translation gives CASSSNSGRGANEKLFF.

This clone was detected only once. The chain has TRBV4-3 and TRBJ1-2; the match to TRBD1 covers 9 bases. After removal of 1 base from V and 6 bases from J, the junction contained 6 bases not matched to a gene. Germline CDR1 is LGHNA and CDR2 is YSLEER. The CDR3 runs to 15 residues. Here the CDR3 DNA reads TGCGCCAGCAGCCAAGCCGGGACAGGGCCGAATGGCTACACCTTC. Protein sequence: CASSQAGTGPNGYTF.

The rearrangement uses TRBV9 and TRBJ2-5, with TRBD2 matching over 10 bases. V shed 4 bases and J 4 bases; nucleotides not matched to a gene: 7. Germline V lookup: CDR1 SGDLS, CDR2 YYNGEE. The length of the CDR3 is 15 residues. This chain's CDR3 is CASSPSGGGGETQYF. The DNA for the CDR3 is TGTGCCAGCAGCCCTAGCGGGGGCGGCGGAGAGACCCAGTACTTC.

The chain recombines TRBV27 with TRBJ2-1, with 7 bases fitting TRBD2. Germline assignment: CDR1 MNHEY and CDR2 SMNVEV (reference sequence). The CDR3 runs to 14 residues. V trimming: 11 bases; J trimming: 0 bases; junction bases outside the gene matches: 7. CDR3 sequence reads: CASGLVRSYNEQFF. CDR3 in DNA: TGTGCCTCCGGACTAGTGCGCTCCTACAATGAGCAGTTCTTC.

The chain uses TRBV4-1 and TRBJ1-2; D is perhaps TRBD1 (6 bases). Trimming took 2 bases from V and 2 from J, leaving 12 bases between them. There are 15 residues in the CDR3. Germline V gives CDR1 MGHRA, CDR2 YSYEKL. The CDR3 DNA reads as TGCGCCAGCAGCCAACTGTTGGGGGGCAACTATGGCTACACCTTC. It is translated as CASSQLLGGNYGYTF.

The chain has TRBV7-2 and TRBJ1-3; no clear D gene. The CDR3 is made up of 17 amino acids. The V end lost 2 bases, the J end lost 2 bases, and 16 bases lay between the germline ends. Germline lookup yields CDR1 SGHTA and CDR2 FQGNSA. The CDR3, as DNA: TGTGCCAGCAGCTTAATGGGCCCACGGGCAACTGGAAACACCATATATTTT. It translates to CASSLMGPRATGNTIYF.

The rearrangement joins TRBV18 to TRBJ2-3, with D maybe TRBD2 (5 bases). This CDR3 comprises 12 residues. The germline gives CDR1 KGHSH, CDR2 LQKENI. V was cut by 6 bases and J by 10 bases, with 14 bases left in between. The CDR3 DNA follows: TGTGCCAGCTCGGGGAGTCTGCCCCCGCAGTATTTT. This codes for CASSGSLPPQYF.

The chain recombines TRBV9 with TRBJ2-7; D remains ambiguous. Germline loops: CDR1 SGDLS, CDR2 YYNGEE. V lost 3 bases to trimming and J lost 0 bases, with 1 base between them. The CDR3 has 11 amino acids. CDR3 protein: CASSASYEQYF. Here the CDR3 DNA reads TGTGCCAGCAGCGCCTCCTACGAGCAGTACTTC.

As regards this clone: At one end, the junction sequence differs from germline, possibly due to a read error. The chain employs TRBV7-2 and TRBJ1-2; D unclear. Germline V gene lookup returns CDR1 SGHTA and CDR2 FQGNSA. CDR3 length: 11 amino acids. The CDR3 nucleotides are TGTGCCAGCAGACCTAACGATGGCTACACCTTC. Translation gives CASRPNDGYTF.

This clone was counted once. V and J are TRBV5-4 and TRBJ2-5; the match to TRBD1 covers 8 bases. Germline V gene lookup returns CDR1 SGHNT and CDR2 YYREEE (reference sequence). V lost 7 bases and J lost 4; bases outside the gene matches: 12. CDR3 length equals 15 residues. The CDR3 sequence is CASGSPQGVGETQYF. Written as DNA, the CDR3 is TGTGCCAGCGGATCACCACAGGGGGTGGGAGAGACCCAGTACTTC.

This rearrangement joins TRBV6-5 to TRBJ2-7; TRBD2 matches at 7 bases. J lost 2 bases, V lost 10 bases, and 11 bases had no gene match. The germline V gene encodes CDR1 MNHEY and CDR2 SVGAGI. This CDR3 comprises 14 residues. The CDR3: CAIRRGGDPYEQYF. The CDR3 coding sequence is TGTGCCATCCGACGTGGGGGGGATCCCTACGAGCAGTACTTC.